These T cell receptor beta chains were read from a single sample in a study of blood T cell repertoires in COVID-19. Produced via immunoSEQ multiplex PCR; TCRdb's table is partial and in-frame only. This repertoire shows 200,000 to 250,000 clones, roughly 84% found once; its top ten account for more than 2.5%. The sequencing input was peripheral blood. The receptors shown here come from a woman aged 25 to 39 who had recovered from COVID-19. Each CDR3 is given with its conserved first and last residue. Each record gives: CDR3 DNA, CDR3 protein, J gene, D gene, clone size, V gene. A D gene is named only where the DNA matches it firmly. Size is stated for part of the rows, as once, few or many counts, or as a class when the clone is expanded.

CDR3nt: TGTGCCAGCAGCTTCACCGGACTAGCGGGAGACTACGAGCAGTACTTC
CDR3aa: CASSFTGLAGDYEQYF
j_gene: TRBJ2-7
d_gene: TRBD2
abundance: .
v_gene: TRBV5-4

CDR3nt: TGTGCCTGGAGAACTACGACCCAGTACTTC
CDR3aa: CAWRTTTQYF
j_gene: TRBJ2-5
d_gene: .
abundance: .
v_gene: TRBV30

CDR3nt: TGTGCCAGCAGTTGGACCGGGATGGGCACAGATACGCAGTATTTT
CDR3aa: CASSWTGMGTDTQYF
j_gene: TRBJ2-3
d_gene: .
abundance: .
v_gene: TRBV27

CDR3nt: TGTGCCAGCAGCCCGACCACAGGGGCCACTGAAGCTTTCTTT
CDR3aa: CASSPTTGATEAFF
j_gene: TRBJ1-1
d_gene: TRBD1
abundance: .
v_gene: TRBV5-5

CDR3nt: TGCGCCAGCAGCTTGTCGGGTGCGAACACCGGGGAGCTGTTTTTT
CDR3aa: CASSLSGANTGELFF
j_gene: TRBJ2-2
d_gene: .
abundance: .
v_gene: TRBV5-1

CDR3nt: TGTGCCAGCAGGCGAGGGGGCAGCGGGACGGCAGATACGCAGTATTTT
CDR3aa: CASRRGGSGTADTQYF
j_gene: TRBJ2-3
d_gene: .
abundance: once
v_gene: TRBV6-6

CDR3nt: TGTGCCAGCAGCTTGATCGAGAGGGAGACCCAGTACTTC
CDR3aa: CASSLIERETQYF
j_gene: TRBJ2-5
d_gene: .
abundance: .
v_gene: TRBV5-4

CDR3nt: TGTGCCAGCAACCCCGGACAGGGAGCTTACAATGAGCAGTTCTTC
CDR3aa: CASNPGQGAYNEQFF
j_gene: TRBJ2-1
d_gene: TRBD1
abundance: .
v_gene: TRBV28

CDR3nt: TGTGCCAGCAGCCGCCAGGGTAATTCACCCCTCCACTTT
CDR3aa: CASSRQGNSPLHF
j_gene: TRBJ1-6
d_gene: .
abundance: .
v_gene: TRBV14

CDR3nt: TGTGCCAGCAGGTTTATAGCAGCCTACAATGAGCAGTTCTTC
CDR3aa: CASRFIAAYNEQFF
j_gene: TRBJ2-1
d_gene: .
abundance: .
v_gene: TRBV6-5

CDR3nt: TGTGCCAGCTCACCATTGGACAGGGGATCGCGGGAGCAGTACTTC
CDR3aa: CASSPLDRGSREQYF
j_gene: TRBJ2-7
d_gene: TRBD1
abundance: once
v_gene: TRBV18

CDR3nt: TGTGCCAGCAGCCCCTACAGGGGCCGAAAAGAGACCCAGTACTTC
CDR3aa: CASSPYRGRKETQYF
j_gene: TRBJ2-5
d_gene: TRBD1
abundance: .
v_gene: TRBV13

CDR3nt: TGCGCCAGCAGCACCGACACGGCATATGGTGGCTACACCTTC
CDR3aa: CASSTDTAYGGYTF
j_gene: TRBJ1-2
d_gene: .
abundance: .
v_gene: TRBV5-1

CDR3nt: TGTGCCAGCAGTCCCCGGGGGGGAAATGGAAACACCATATATTTT
CDR3aa: CASSPRGGNGNTIYF
j_gene: TRBJ1-3
d_gene: .
abundance: .
v_gene: TRBV27

CDR3nt: TGTGCCAGCAGCCCACAGGTGAAGGGGGCCAAAAACATTCAGTACTTC
CDR3aa: CASSPQVKGAKNIQYF
j_gene: TRBJ2-4
d_gene: .
abundance: .
v_gene: TRBV9

CDR3nt: TGTGCCAGCAGCTTGGGGGCGGGACAGTCTGTTTATAGATCATACGAGCAGTACTTC
CDR3aa: CASSLGAGQSVYRSYEQYF
j_gene: TRBJ2-7
d_gene: .
abundance: .
v_gene: TRBV7-2

CDR3nt: TGTGCCAGCAGCCTGGGACTTTACAATGAGCAGTTCTTC
CDR3aa: CASSLGLYNEQFF
j_gene: TRBJ2-1
d_gene: .
abundance: few
v_gene: TRBV7-2

CDR3nt: TGTGCCACCAGCAGAAGGGACAACTGGGGGTTCAACTATGGCTACACCTTC
CDR3aa: CATSRRDNWGFNYGYTF
j_gene: TRBJ1-2
d_gene: .
abundance: once
v_gene: TRBV15

CDR3nt: TGTGCCAGCAGCGAACAGGGGGAGCACACAGATACGCAGTATTTT
CDR3aa: CASSEQGEHTDTQYF
j_gene: TRBJ2-3
d_gene: TRBD1
abundance: .
v_gene: TRBV6-2/TRBV6-3

CDR3nt: TGCAGTGCCAGTCCAGCAGGGTCCTACAATGAGCAGTTCTTC
CDR3aa: CSASPAGSYNEQFF
j_gene: TRBJ2-1
d_gene: .
abundance: .
v_gene: TRBV20-1

CDR3nt: TGTGCCAGCAGCTTGGCAGAGGTGGGACTGGGGCAGTTCTTC
CDR3aa: CASSLAEVGLGQFF
j_gene: TRBJ2-1
d_gene: .
abundance: .
v_gene: TRBV7-2

CDR3nt: TGTGCCAGTAGTATCCCCACAGGGCCTGTAGGTAGGCAGTACTTC
CDR3aa: CASSIPTGPVGRQYF
j_gene: TRBJ2-7
d_gene: .
abundance: .
v_gene: TRBV19

CDR3nt: TGTGCCAGCAGCTCCACGACTAGAAGCAATGAGCAGTTCTTC
CDR3aa: CASSSTTRSNEQFF
j_gene: TRBJ2-1
d_gene: .
abundance: .
v_gene: TRBV5-4

CDR3nt: TGTGCCAGCAGCTTTCGACCCAGGGGAATGAACACTGAAGCTTTCTTT
CDR3aa: CASSFRPRGMNTEAFF
j_gene: TRBJ1-1
d_gene: .
abundance: .
v_gene: TRBV5-6

CDR3nt: TGTGCCAGCAGTGATTCTGATTCGGGAGAAAAACTGTTTTTT
CDR3aa: CASSDSDSGEKLFF
j_gene: TRBJ1-4
d_gene: .
abundance: .
v_gene: TRBV25-1

CDR3nt: TGCGCCAGCAGCCCTGGGACAGGGACCTACGAGCAGTACTTC
CDR3aa: CASSPGTGTYEQYF
j_gene: TRBJ2-7
d_gene: TRBD1
abundance: .
v_gene: TRBV5-1

CDR3nt: TGTGCCAGTAGTCCCAACCCCCCGGACAGGGAGGATGGCTACACCTTC
CDR3aa: CASSPNPPDREDGYTF
j_gene: TRBJ1-2
d_gene: TRBD1
abundance: .
v_gene: TRBV19

CDR3nt: TGTGCCAGCAGTTACCTACCGGCAACTAATGAAAAACTGTTTTTT
CDR3aa: CASSYLPATNEKLFF
j_gene: TRBJ1-4
d_gene: .
abundance: .
v_gene: TRBV6-6

CDR3nt: TGTGCCATCAGTGAGTTCAGGGACGGGGGAAATGAAAAACTGTTTTTT
CDR3aa: CAISEFRDGGNEKLFF
j_gene: TRBJ1-4
d_gene: .
abundance: .
v_gene: TRBV10-3

CDR3nt: TGTGCCAGCAGTATGGGACAGAGGAATTCACCCCTCCACTTT
CDR3aa: CASSMGQRNSPLHF
j_gene: TRBJ1-6
d_gene: TRBD1
abundance: .
v_gene: TRBV28

CDR3nt: TGTGCCAGCAGAGGGACTAGCGGATACAATGAGCAGTTCTTC
CDR3aa: CASRGTSGYNEQFF
j_gene: TRBJ2-1
d_gene: TRBD2
abundance: .
v_gene: TRBV6-5

CDR3nt: TGTGCCAGCAGAGTCGGGACAGGGTTTAGCGAGCAGTACTTC
CDR3aa: CASRVGTGFSEQYF
j_gene: TRBJ2-7
d_gene: TRBD1
abundance: .
v_gene: TRBV2

CDR3nt: TGTGCCAGCTGCCTCCTTGCAGGGGGCCAGAACACTGAAGCTTTCTTT
CDR3aa: CASCLLAGGQNTEAFF
j_gene: TRBJ1-1
d_gene: TRBD1
abundance: few
v_gene: TRBV7-9

CDR3nt: TGTGCCAGCAGCTCGACAGACTCCTACGAGCAGTACTTC
CDR3aa: CASSSTDSYEQYF
j_gene: TRBJ2-7
d_gene: .
abundance: .
v_gene: TRBV7-9

CDR3nt: TGTGCCAGCAGCGACATGACTAGCGGGAGATTTGTCAAAAACATTCAGTACTTC
CDR3aa: CASSDMTSGRFVKNIQYF
j_gene: TRBJ2-4
d_gene: TRBD2
abundance: .
v_gene: TRBV5-6

CDR3nt: TGTGCCAGCAGTTCCGCCTTAACAGGAGGGGAGCAGTTCTTC
CDR3aa: CASSSALTGGEQFF
j_gene: TRBJ2-1
d_gene: .
abundance: .
v_gene: TRBV27

CDR3nt: TGTGCCAGTAGTATAAGGGGGGGGAAGACCCAGTACTTC
CDR3aa: CASSIRGGKTQYF
j_gene: TRBJ2-5
d_gene: .
abundance: few
v_gene: TRBV19

CDR3nt: TGTGCCAGTAGCTTGAGCCTACTAGCAGTAAGCTCCTACAATGAGCAGTTCTTC
CDR3aa: CASSLSLLAVSSYNEQFF
j_gene: TRBJ2-1
d_gene: .
abundance: .
v_gene: TRBV19

CDR3nt: TGTGCCAGCAGTCCGAGGGCTAGCGGGAGTAGCGGGGAGCTGTTTTTT
CDR3aa: CASSPRASGSSGELFF
j_gene: TRBJ2-2
d_gene: TRBD2
abundance: .
v_gene: TRBV6-6

CDR3nt: TGTGCCAGCAGTTTAAACGGTTACTACTACGAGCAGTACTTC
CDR3aa: CASSLNGYYYEQYF
j_gene: TRBJ2-7
d_gene: .
abundance: .
v_gene: TRBV28

CDR3nt: TGTGCCAGCAGCCTCCCGTCGGGAGGGTGGGAAGAGACCCAGTACTTC
CDR3aa: CASSLPSGGWEETQYF
j_gene: TRBJ2-5
d_gene: TRBD2
abundance: .
v_gene: TRBV9

CDR3nt: TGTGCCAGCAGCCCAGGCCTGACTAGCGCCGTCCCCTACGAGCAGTACTTC
CDR3aa: CASSPGLTSAVPYEQYF
j_gene: TRBJ2-7
d_gene: TRBD2
abundance: .
v_gene: TRBV5-6

CDR3nt: TGTGCCAGCAGCTCGCCTCCGGGACTAGCGGGAGGGTTGGGAGAGACCCAGTACTTC
CDR3aa: CASSSPPGLAGGLGETQYF
j_gene: TRBJ2-5
d_gene: .
abundance: once
v_gene: TRBV21-1

CDR3nt: TGTGCCAGCAGCCAAGCTGGCGGGGGCGGGACGACCTCTTACGAGCAGTACTTC
CDR3aa: CASSQAGGGGTTSYEQYF
j_gene: TRBJ2-7
d_gene: .
abundance: .
v_gene: TRBV4-2

CDR3nt: TGTGCCAGCAGCTTAATAGTTGCTGGGACTAGCGGGAGTCACAGCTCCTACAATGAGCAGTTCTTC
CDR3aa: CASSLIVAGTSGSHSSYNEQFF
j_gene: TRBJ2-1
d_gene: TRBD2
abundance: .
v_gene: TRBV13

CDR3nt: TGTGCCAGCTCACCTGGGACTAGCGGGAGGAATGAGCAGTTCTTC
CDR3aa: CASSPGTSGRNEQFF
j_gene: TRBJ2-1
d_gene: TRBD2
abundance: .
v_gene: TRBV18

CDR3nt: TGCAGCGTCCTGACTAGCGCAGTCTCCTACGAGCAGTACTTC
CDR3aa: CSVLTSAVSYEQYF
j_gene: TRBJ2-7
d_gene: TRBD2
abundance: .
v_gene: TRBV29-1

CDR3nt: TGTGCCAGCAGCCAGGGACAGGGGGGCGGCAATCAGCCCCAGCATTTT
CDR3aa: CASSQGQGGGNQPQHF
j_gene: TRBJ1-5
d_gene: TRBD1
abundance: .
v_gene: TRBV5-8

CDR3nt: TGTGCCAGCAGCCAAGATCCGGGGGAGCCCACCGGGGAGCTGTTTTTT
CDR3aa: CASSQDPGEPTGELFF
j_gene: TRBJ2-2
d_gene: .
abundance: many
v_gene: TRBV14

CDR3nt: TGTGCCAGTAGTACCCCCGGACAGGGATCGGGCTACACCTTC
CDR3aa: CASSTPGQGSGYTF
j_gene: TRBJ1-2
d_gene: TRBD1
abundance: .
v_gene: TRBV19